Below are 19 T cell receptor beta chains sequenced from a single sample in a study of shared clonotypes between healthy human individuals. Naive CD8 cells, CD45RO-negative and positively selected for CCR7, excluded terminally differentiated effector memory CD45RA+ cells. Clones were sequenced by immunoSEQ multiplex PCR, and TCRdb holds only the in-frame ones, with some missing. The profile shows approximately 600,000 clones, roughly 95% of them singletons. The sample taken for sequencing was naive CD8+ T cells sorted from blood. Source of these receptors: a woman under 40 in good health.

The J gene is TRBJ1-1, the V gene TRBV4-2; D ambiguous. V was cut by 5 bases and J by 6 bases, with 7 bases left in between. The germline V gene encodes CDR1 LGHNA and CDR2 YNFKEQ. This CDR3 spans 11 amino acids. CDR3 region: CASSGGAEAFF. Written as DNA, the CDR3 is TGTGCCAGCAGCGGAGGAGCTGAAGCTTTCTTT.

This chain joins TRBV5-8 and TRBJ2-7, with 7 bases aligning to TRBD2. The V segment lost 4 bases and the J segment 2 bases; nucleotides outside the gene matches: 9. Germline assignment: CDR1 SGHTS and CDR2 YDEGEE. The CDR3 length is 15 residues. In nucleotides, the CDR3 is TGTGCCAGCAGCCCCGGTGGGGGGGAAACCTACGAGCAGTACTTC. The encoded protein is CASSPGGGETYEQYF.

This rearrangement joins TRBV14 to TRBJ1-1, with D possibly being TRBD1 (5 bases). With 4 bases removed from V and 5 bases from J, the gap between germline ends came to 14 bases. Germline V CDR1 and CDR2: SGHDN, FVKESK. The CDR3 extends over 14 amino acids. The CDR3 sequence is CASSPSRGGTEAFF. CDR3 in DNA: TGTGCCAGCAGCCCATCTCGGGGGGGGACTGAAGCTTTCTTT. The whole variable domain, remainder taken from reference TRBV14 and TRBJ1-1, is EAGVTQFPSHSVIEKGQTVTLRCDPISGHDNLYWYRRVMGKEIKFLLHFVKESKQDESGMPNNRFLAERTGGTYSTLKVQPAELEDSGVYFCASSPSRGGTEAFFGQGTRLTVV.

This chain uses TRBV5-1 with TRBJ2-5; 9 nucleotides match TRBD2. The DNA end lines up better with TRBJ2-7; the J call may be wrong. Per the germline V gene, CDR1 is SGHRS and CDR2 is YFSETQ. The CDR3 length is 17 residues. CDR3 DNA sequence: TGCGCCAGCAGCTTGGTTCCCCAGCGGGAGGTCTCCTACGAGCAGTACTTC. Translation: CASSLVPQREVSYEQYF.

CDR3: CASRAGTGMVEQYF. The DNA of the CDR3 is TGCGCCAGCAGAGCCGGGACAGGGATGGTCGAGCAGTACTTC. The genes are TRBV10-2 and TRBJ2-7; 9 positions match TRBD1. Per germline, CDR1 WSHSY and CDR2 SAAADI. CDR3 length: 14 amino acids. Trimming at V came to 6 bases and at J to 6 bases, leaving 9 bases not matched to a gene.

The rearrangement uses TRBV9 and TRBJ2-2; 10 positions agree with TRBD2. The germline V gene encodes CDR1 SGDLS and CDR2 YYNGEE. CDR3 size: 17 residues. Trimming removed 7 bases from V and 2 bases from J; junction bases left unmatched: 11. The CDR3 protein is CASRSRTSGHNTGELFF. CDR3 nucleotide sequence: TGTGCCAGCCGCTCCAGGACTAGCGGCCACAACACCGGGGAGCTGTTTTTT.

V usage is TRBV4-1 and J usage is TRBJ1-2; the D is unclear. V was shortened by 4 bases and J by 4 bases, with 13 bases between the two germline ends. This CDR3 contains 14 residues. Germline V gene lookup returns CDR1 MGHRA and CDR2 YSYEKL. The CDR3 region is CASSLYRKGYGYTF. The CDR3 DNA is TGCGCCAGCAGCCTTTACCGTAAGGGCTATGGCTACACCTTC.

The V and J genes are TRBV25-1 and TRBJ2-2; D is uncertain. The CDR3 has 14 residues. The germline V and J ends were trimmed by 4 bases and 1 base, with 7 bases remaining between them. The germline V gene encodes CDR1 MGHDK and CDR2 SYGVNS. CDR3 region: CASSVSGNTGELFF. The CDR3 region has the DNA TGTGCCAGCAGTGTCTCGGGGAACACCGGGGAGCTGTTTTTT.

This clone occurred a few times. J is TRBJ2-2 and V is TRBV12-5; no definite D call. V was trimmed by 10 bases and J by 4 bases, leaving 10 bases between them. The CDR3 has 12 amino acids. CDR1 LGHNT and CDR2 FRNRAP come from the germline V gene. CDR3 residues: CATRSGTGELFF. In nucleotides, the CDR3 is TGTGCTACCCGTTCCGGCACCGGGGAGCTGTTTTTT.

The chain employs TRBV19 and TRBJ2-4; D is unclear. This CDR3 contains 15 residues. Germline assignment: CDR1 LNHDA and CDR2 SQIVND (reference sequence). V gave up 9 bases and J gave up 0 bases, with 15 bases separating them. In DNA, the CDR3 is TGTGCCAGCGATGACCCCGCTCTAGCCAAAAACATTCAGTACTTC. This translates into CASDDPALAKNIQYF.

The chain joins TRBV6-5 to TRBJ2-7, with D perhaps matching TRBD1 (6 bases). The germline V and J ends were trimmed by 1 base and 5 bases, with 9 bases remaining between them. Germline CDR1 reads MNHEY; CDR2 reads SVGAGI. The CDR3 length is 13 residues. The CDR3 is CASSYYRADEQYF. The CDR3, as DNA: TGTGCCAGCAGTTACTACAGGGCTGACGAGCAGTACTTC.

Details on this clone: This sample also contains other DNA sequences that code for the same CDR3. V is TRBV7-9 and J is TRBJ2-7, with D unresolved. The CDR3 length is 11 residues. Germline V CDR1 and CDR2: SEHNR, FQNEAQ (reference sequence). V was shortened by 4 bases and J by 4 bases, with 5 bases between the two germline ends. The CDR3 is CASSSYYEQYF. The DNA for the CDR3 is TGTGCCAGCAGCTCCTATTACGAGCAGTACTTC. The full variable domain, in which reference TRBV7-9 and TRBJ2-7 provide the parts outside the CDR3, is DTGVSQNPRHKITKRGQNVTFRCDPISEHNRLYWYRQTLGQGPEFLTYFQNEAQLEKSRLLSDRFSAERPKGSFSTLEIQRTEQGDSAMYLCASSSYYEQYFGPGTRLTVT.

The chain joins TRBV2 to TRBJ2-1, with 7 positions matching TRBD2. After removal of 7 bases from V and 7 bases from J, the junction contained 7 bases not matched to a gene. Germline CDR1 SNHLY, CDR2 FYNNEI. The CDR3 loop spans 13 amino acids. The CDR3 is CASKLAEGNEQFF. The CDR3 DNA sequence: TGTGCCAGCAAGCTAGCGGAGGGGAATGAGCAGTTCTTC.

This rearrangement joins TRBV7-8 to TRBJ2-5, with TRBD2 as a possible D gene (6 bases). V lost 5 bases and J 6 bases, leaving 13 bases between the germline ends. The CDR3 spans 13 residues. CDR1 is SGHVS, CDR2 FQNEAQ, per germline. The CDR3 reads CASSETSRQTQYF. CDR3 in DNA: TGTGCCAGCAGCGAAACTAGCAGACAGACCCAGTACTTC.

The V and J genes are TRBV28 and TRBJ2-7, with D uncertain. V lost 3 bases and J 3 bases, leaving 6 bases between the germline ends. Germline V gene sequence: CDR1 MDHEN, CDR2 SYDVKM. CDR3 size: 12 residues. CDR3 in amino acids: CASSFSGYEQYF. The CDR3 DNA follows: TGTGCCAGCAGTTTCTCAGGCTACGAGCAGTACTTC.

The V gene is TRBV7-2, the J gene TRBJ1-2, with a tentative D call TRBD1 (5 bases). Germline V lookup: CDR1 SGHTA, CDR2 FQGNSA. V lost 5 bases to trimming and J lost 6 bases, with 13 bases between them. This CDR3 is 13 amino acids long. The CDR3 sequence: CASSPYRGNGYTF. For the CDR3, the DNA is TGTGCCAGCAGCCCATACCGGGGGAATGGCTACACCTTC.

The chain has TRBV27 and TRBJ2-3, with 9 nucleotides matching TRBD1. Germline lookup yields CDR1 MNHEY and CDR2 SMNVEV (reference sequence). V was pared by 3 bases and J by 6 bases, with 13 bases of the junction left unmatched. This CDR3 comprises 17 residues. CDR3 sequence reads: CASSLTGTGIDPDTQYF. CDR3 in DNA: TGTGCCAGCAGTTTGACCGGGACAGGGATCGATCCGGATACGCAGTATTTT.

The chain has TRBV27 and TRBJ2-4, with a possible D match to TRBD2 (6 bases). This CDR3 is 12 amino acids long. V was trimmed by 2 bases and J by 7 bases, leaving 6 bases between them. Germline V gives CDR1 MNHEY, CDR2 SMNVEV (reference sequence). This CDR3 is CASSLAGNIQYF. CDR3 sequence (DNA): TGTGCCAGCAGTTTAGCGGGGAACATTCAGTACTTC.

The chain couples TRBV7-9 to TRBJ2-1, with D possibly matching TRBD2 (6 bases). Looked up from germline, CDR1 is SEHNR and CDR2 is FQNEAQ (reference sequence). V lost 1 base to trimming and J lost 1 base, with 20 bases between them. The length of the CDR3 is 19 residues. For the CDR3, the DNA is TGTGCCAGCAGCTTAGAACCCTCGGGACTCCTTTTGTCCTACAATGAGCAGTTCTTC. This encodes CASSLEPSGLLLSYNEQFF.